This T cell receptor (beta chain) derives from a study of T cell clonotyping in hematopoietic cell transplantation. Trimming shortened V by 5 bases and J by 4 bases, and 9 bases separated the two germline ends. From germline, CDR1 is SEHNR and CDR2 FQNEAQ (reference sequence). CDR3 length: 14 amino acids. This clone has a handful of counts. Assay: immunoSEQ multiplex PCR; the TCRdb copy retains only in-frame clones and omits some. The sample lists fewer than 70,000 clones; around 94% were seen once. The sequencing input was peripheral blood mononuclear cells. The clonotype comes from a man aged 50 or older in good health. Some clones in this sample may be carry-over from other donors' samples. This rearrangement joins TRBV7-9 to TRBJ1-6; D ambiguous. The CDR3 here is CASSEDGYNSPLHF. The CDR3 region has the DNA TGTGCCAGCAGCGAAGACGGATATAATTCACCCCTCCACTTT.